The 20 T cell receptor beta chains presented below share a single source sample, sequenced in a study of T cell changes during pregnancy in multiple sclerosis. Sequenced by immunoSEQ multiplex PCR; TCRdb stores in-frame clones only, minus some. Of around 96,000 clones in the sample, roughly 93% were seen once. The material was peripheral blood, obtained in the third trimester of pregnancy. The receptor set was obtained from a female donor with multiple sclerosis, enrolled in a pregnancy study.

This clone showed up many times. The rearrangement joins TRBV28 to TRBJ2-7; 8 bases match TRBD1. V trimming: 5 bases; J trimming: 6 bases; junction bases outside the gene matches: 6. CDR1 MDHEN and CDR2 SYDVKM come from the germline V gene. The CDR3 extends over 13 amino acids. CDR3 nucleotides: TGTGCCAGCAGTATCGGACAGGGCTTCGAGCAGTACTTC. Protein product: CASSIGQGFEQYF.

The chain employs TRBV28 and TRBJ2-2; tentative D call: TRBD1 (7 bases). V lost 4 bases, J lost 4 bases, and 13 bases lay in between. The CDR3 extends over 15 amino acids. Germline V CDR1 and CDR2: MDHEN, SYDVKM. CDR3 sequence: CASSWRGRVTGELFF. The CDR3 DNA follows: TGTGCCAGCAGTTGGAGGGGGCGCGTCACCGGGGAGCTGTTTTTT. The variable domain in full, completed from reference TRBV28 and TRBJ2-2, reads DVKVTQSSRYLVKRTGEKVFLECVQDMDHENMFWYRQDPGLGLRLIYFSYDVKMKEKGDIPEGYSVSREKKERFSLILESASTNQTSMYLCASSWRGRVTGELFFGEGSRLTVL.

This rearrangement joins TRBV5-6 to TRBJ2-2, with 12 bases that match TRBD2. Germline CDR1 SGHDT, CDR2 YYEEEE. V was pared by 0 bases and J by 5 bases, with 8 bases of the junction left unmatched. There are 18 residues in the CDR3. The CDR3, as DNA: TGTGCCAGCAGCTTGGTCCAACTAGCGGGAGGCCTAACCGGGGAGCTGTTTTTT. Translating gives CASSLVQLAGGLTGELFF.

The CDR3 region is CASSFPGQGLYEQYF. The CDR3 nucleotides read TGTGCCAGCAGCTTCCCCGGACAGGGTCTCTACGAGCAGTACTTC. The chain carries TRBV7-8 and TRBJ2-7, with TRBD1 matching 8 bases. Trimming cost V 3 bases and J 3 bases; bases outside gene matches: 7. Germline V gene sequence: CDR1 SGHVS, CDR2 FQNEAQ. The CDR3 spans 15 residues.

This clone was detected only once. This chain links TRBV5-4 with TRBJ1-1; 7 bases align to TRBD1. J lost 0 bases, V lost 4 bases, and 9 bases had no gene match. Germline V CDR1 and CDR2: SGHNT, YYREEE (reference sequence). This CDR3 has 16 residues. CDR3 coding DNA: TGTGCCAGCAGCCGTCGGGACAGTCCTATGAACACTGAAGCTTTCTTT. Translating gives CASSRRDSPMNTEAFF.

This chain connects TRBV29-1 to TRBJ2-3, with TRBD2 identical over 7 bases. The CDR3 is 11 residues long. V shed 4 bases and J 6 bases; nucleotides not matched to a gene: 1. Germline CDR1 and CDR2: SQVTM and ANQGSEA. The CDR3 loop is CSVALADTQYF. The DNA for the CDR3 is TGCAGCGTTGCACTAGCGGATACGCAGTATTTT.

The genes are TRBV15 and TRBJ2-7, with TRBD1 identical over 9 bases. CDR1 and CDR2 (germline): LNHNV, YYDKDF (reference sequence). The V segment lost 4 bases and the J segment 5 bases; nucleotides outside the gene matches: 6. The CDR3 extends over 14 amino acids. CDR3 protein: CATSKDRGSDEQYF. CDR3 coding DNA: TGTGCCACCAGCAAAGACAGGGGGTCCGACGAGCAGTACTTC. Looking up the rest from reference TRBV15 and TRBJ2-7 gives the full variable domain: DAMVIQNPRYQVTQFGKPVTLSCSQTLNHNVMYWYQQKSSQAPKLLFHYYDKDFNNEADTPDNFQSRRPNTSFCFLDIRSPGLGDTAMYLCATSKDRGSDEQYFGPGTRLTVT.

The chain carries TRBV10-3 and TRBJ1-2; D gene ambiguous. Trimming took off 0 bases at V and 3 bases at J, with 11 bases between the two ends. CDR1 and CDR2 (germline): ENHRY, SYGVKD. The CDR3 covers 15 residues. The CDR3 loop is CAISESTYRDYGYTF. The CDR3 DNA reads as TGTGCCATCAGTGAGTCGACGTACAGAGACTATGGCTACACCTTC.

This chain uses TRBV7-9 with TRBJ1-2; 7 nucleotides line up with TRBD1. Germline lookup yields CDR1 SEHNR and CDR2 FQNEAQ (reference sequence). CDR3 length equals 15 residues. The J segment lost 3 bases and the V segment lost 1 base, leaving 5 bases of the junction unmatched. The CDR3 protein is CASSLDPTGYYGYTF. The DNA for the CDR3 is TGTGCCAGCAGCTTAGACCCGACAGGGTACTATGGCTACACCTTC.

The chain uses TRBV7-2 and TRBJ1-4, with D perhaps matching TRBD1 (6 bases). Germline values: CDR1 SGHTA, CDR2 FQGNSA. The CDR3 sequence is 15 residues long. Trimming cost V 3 bases and J 0 bases, with 8 bases left between them. CDR3 nucleotide sequence: TGTGCCAGCAGCTTGGCAGGGGCAACTAATGAAAAACTGTTTTTT. It specifies CASSLAGATNEKLFF.

V is TRBV6-4 and J is TRBJ2-7, with TRBD2 matching 12 bases. V lost 3 bases, J lost 1 base, and 10 bases stayed unmatched. From germline, CDR1 is MRHNA and CDR2 SNTAGT. The length of the CDR3 is 18 residues. The CDR3 coding sequence is TGTGCCAGCAGTGAGTCCCTAGCGGGAGGGCCGGAGTCCTACGAGCAGTACTTC. Its protein is CASSESLAGGPESYEQYF.

The chain recombines TRBV28 with TRBJ2-7; 8 nucleotides align to TRBD1. V was clipped by 5 bases and J by 3 bases; unmatched bases: 9. CDR1 is MDHEN and CDR2 is SYDVKM in the germline V gene. This CDR3 has 15 amino acids. Here the CDR3 DNA reads TGTGCCAGCAGTATCCCCCGGGACAGGAGCTACGAGCAGTACTTC. Residues: CASSIPRDRSYEQYF.

This chain links TRBV5-4 with TRBJ2-1; 7 bases line up with TRBD2. CDR1 is SGHNT, CDR2 YYREEE, per germline (reference sequence). Trimming removed 0 bases from V and 2 bases from J; junction bases left unmatched: 8. The CDR3 runs to 17 residues. Here the CDR3 DNA reads TGTGCCAGCAGCTTGGCTCGTGCGGGAGCCCCCTACAATGAGCAGTTCTTC. It translates to CASSLARAGAPYNEQFF.

This chain uses TRBV4-2 with TRBJ1-4; no clear D. The CDR3 is made up of 16 amino acids. Germline V gene lookup returns CDR1 LGHNA and CDR2 YNFKEQ. V gave up 0 bases and J gave up 0 bases, with 8 bases separating them. The CDR3 bases are TGTGCCAGCAGCCAAGAGAGAGGTGCAACTAATGAAAAACTGTTTTTT. Encoded protein: CASSQERGATNEKLFF.

J is TRBJ2-3 and V is TRBV6-5; unclear D gene. Germline lookup yields CDR1 MNHEY and CDR2 SVGAGI. The CDR3 is 14 residues long. V shed 5 bases and J shed 0 bases, with 9 bases lying between them. CDR3 region: CASSLTTSTDTQYF. CDR3 nucleotide sequence: TGTGCCAGCAGTCTCACTACTAGCACAGATACGCAGTATTTT.

This clone has just one count. CDR3 amino acids: CASSLDTGTGGNEQFF. The CDR3 DNA reads TGTGCCAGCAGCTTGGATACCGGGACAGGGGGTAATGAGCAGTTCTTC. The genes are TRBV5-8 and TRBJ2-1, with 11 bases aligning to TRBD1. The germline V gene has CDR1 SGHTS and CDR2 YDEGEE. The CDR3 is 16 amino acids. V shed 0 bases and J 7 bases; nucleotides not matched to a gene: 6. Looking up the rest from reference TRBV5-8 and TRBJ2-1 gives the full variable domain: EAGVTQSPTHLIKTRGQQATLRCSPISGHTSVYWYQQALGLGLQFLLWYDEGEERNRGNFPPRFSGRQFPNYSSELNVNALELEDSALYLCASSLDTGTGGNEQFFGPGTRLTVL.

The chain links TRBV7-3 to TRBJ2-7, with 9 bases that match TRBD2. Germline CDR1 reads SGHTA; CDR2 reads FQGTGA. J was trimmed by 0 bases and V by 3 bases; bases with no gene match: 3. CDR3 length equals 15 residues. Here the CDR3 DNA reads TGTGCCAGCAGCTTTGAGCGGGAGGACTCCTACGAGCAGTACTTC. Translation gives CASSFEREDSYEQYF.

V usage is TRBV5-6 and J usage is TRBJ2-3; TRBD2 is a possible D gene (5 bases). The V and J ends lost 4 bases and 2 bases respectively, with 17 bases between them. The CDR3 consists of 16 residues. CDR1 is SGHDT, CDR2 YYEEEE, per germline. CDR3 loop: CASSPRGQYTTDTQYF. For the CDR3, the DNA is TGTGCCAGCAGCCCGAGAGGGCAGTACACCACAGATACGCAGTATTTT.

This chain links TRBV21-1 with TRBJ1-5. TRBV21-1 is deemed a pseudogene. The CDR3 has 22 residues. The chain's CDR3 is CASSIPLPAWPPGALSNQPQHF. The DNA for the CDR3 is TGTGCCAGCAGCATCCCCCTCCCCGCTTGGCCTCCGGGTGCCCTCAGCAATCAGCCCCAGCATTTT.

This chain joins TRBV11-2 and TRBJ2-1, with 12 bases aligning to TRBD2. CDR3 size: 16 residues. Unmatched junction bases numbered 6, after V lost 1 base and J lost 8 bases. CDR1 is SGHAT and CDR2 is FQNNGV in the germline V gene. This CDR3 reads CASSLVLAGGVDEQFF. CDR3 coding DNA: TGTGCCAGCAGCTTAGTTCTAGCGGGAGGGGTGGATGAGCAGTTCTTC.